A single sample gave rise to the 19 T cell receptor beta chains below, sequenced in a study of blood T cell repertoires in COVID-19. Clones were sequenced by immunoSEQ multiplex PCR, and TCRdb holds only the in-frame ones, with some missing. Of 250,000 to 350,000 clones listed, roughly 85% are singletons. Sequenced material: PBMCs or T cells enriched from blood (not recorded which). The receptors here all came from a woman in her 30s who had recovered from COVID-19.

The chain couples TRBV11-2 to TRBJ2-7; a possible D gene is TRBD1 (5 bases). Per germline, CDR1 SGHAT and CDR2 FQNNGV. The V and J ends lost 5 bases and 7 bases respectively, with 24 bases between them. The CDR3 contains 16 residues. Written as DNA, the CDR3 is TGTGCCAGCAGCCAAGAGCTGCAGGGATCATGGGTTGAGCAGTACTTC. It is translated as CASSQELQGSWVEQYF.

This clone was picked up one time. Written as DNA, the CDR3 is TGTGCCAGCAGCCAACTAGCGGGAGGTAACGAGCAGTACTTC. This gives the protein CASSQLAGGNEQYF. The V gene is TRBV7-6, the J gene TRBJ2-7, with 12 bases aligning to TRBD2. Germline CDR1 and CDR2: SGHVS and FNYEAQ. The CDR3 has 14 residues. After removal of 5 bases from V and 5 bases from J, the junction contained 4 bases not matched to a gene.

This clone has a single count. The chain combines TRBV5-1 with TRBJ1-2, with TRBD1 matching 7 bases. From germline, CDR1 is SGHRS and CDR2 YFSETQ. Trimming removed 7 bases from V and 6 bases from J; junction bases left unmatched: 9. CDR3 length: 13 residues. CDR3: CASQTTTGNGYTF. For the CDR3, the DNA is TGCGCCAGCCAAACCACGACAGGGAATGGCTACACCTTC.

This chain connects TRBV19 to TRBJ2-7; 11 positions match TRBD1. V lost 3 bases and J lost 4; bases outside the gene matches: 5. The CDR3 spans 15 residues. Germline CDR1 is LNHDA and CDR2 is SQIVND (reference sequence). CDR3 in DNA: TGTGCCAGTAGTATGGACAGGGGGCGTTCGTACGAGCAGTACTTC. Protein sequence: CASSMDRGRSYEQYF.

The chain uses TRBV10-3 and TRBJ1-6; 7 positions match TRBD1. After removal of 5 bases from V and 3 bases from J, the junction contained 19 bases not matched to a gene. The V gene's germline CDR1 is ENHRY and CDR2 SYGVKD. The CDR3 loop spans 20 amino acids. The CDR3 DNA is TGTGCCATCAGTCCCCTCGTGAGGCCCGGGACAGCCCTCTATAATTCACCCCTCCACTTT. Protein product: CAISPLVRPGTALYNSPLHF.

This rearrangement joins TRBV28 to TRBJ1-1, with 7 nucleotides matching TRBD1. CDR3 length: 14 residues. CDR1 and CDR2 from the germline V gene are MDHEN and SYDVKM. V was clipped by 9 bases and J by 3 bases; unmatched bases: 10. CDR3 sequence (DNA): TGTGCCAGTCGTATAGGGGGCGTAGACACTGAAGCTTTCTTT. Translated: CASRIGGVDTEAFF.

A single count supports this clone. The chain couples TRBV7-9 to TRBJ1-3; D is uncertain. There are 16 residues in the CDR3. Germline values: CDR1 SEHNR, CDR2 FQNEAQ (reference sequence). Deletions cut 0 bases from V and 0 bases from J, with 9 bases between. CDR3 bases: TGTGCCAGCAGCTTAGCTCCCCTCCTCTCTGGAAACACCATATATTTT. Protein product: CASSLAPLLSGNTIYF.

J is TRBJ2-1 and V is TRBV7-2; D remains ambiguous. The ends were cut back, 1 base at V and 5 bases at J, with 6 bases in the middle. The CDR3 has 13 amino acids. In germline, CDR1 is SGHTA, CDR2 FQGNSA. The CDR3 DNA sequence: TGTGCCAGCAGCTTAGGGCAAAACAATGAGCAGTTCTTC. Protein product: CASSLGQNNEQFF. The complete variable domain, with remaining parts taken from reference TRBV7-2 and TRBJ2-1, reads GAGVSQSPSNKVTEKGKDVELRCDPISGHTALYWYRQSLGQGLEFLIYFQGNSAPDKSGLPSDRFSAERTGGSVSTLTIQRTQQEDSAVYLCASSLGQNNEQFFGPGTRLTVL.

The rearrangement links TRBV4-2 to TRBJ2-5; weak D call: TRBD2 (7 bases). Germline V CDR1 and CDR2: LGHNA, YNFKEQ. The CDR3 runs 15 residues. Trimming took 4 bases from V and 1 from J, leaving 13 bases between them. CDR3 in DNA: TGTGCCAGCAGCCCTGAGAGGGGGGGCCAAGAGACCCAGTACTTC. Translation gives CASSPERGGQETQYF.

This clone appeared a few times. The rearrangement links TRBV28 to TRBJ1-2; D may be TRBD1 (5 bases). The V end was cut by 1 base, the J end by 3 bases, with 12 bases between. The CDR3 totals 15 residues. CDR1 MDHEN and CDR2 SYDVKM come from the germline V gene. Here the CDR3 DNA reads TGTGCCAGCAGTTTATTCAGGGATCAGGACTATGGCTACACCTTC. Amino acids: CASSLFRDQDYGYTF.

The V and J genes are TRBV6-2 or TRBV6-3 and TRBJ2-7, with D unresolved. Germline V gene data show CDR1 as MNHEY and CDR2 as SVGEGT. The CDR3 extends over 13 amino acids. V was cut by 2 bases and J by 1 base, with 6 bases left in between. This CDR3 is CASSYVASYEQYF. CDR3 DNA: TGTGCCAGCAGTTACGTGGCTTCCTACGAGCAGTACTTC.

J is TRBJ2-2 and V is TRBV2, with a possible D match to TRBD2 (5 bases). This CDR3 is built from 12 residues. The germline CDR1 and CDR2 sequences are SNHLY and FYNNEI. V dropped 10 bases and J dropped 2 bases, with 8 bases sitting between them. This CDR3 is CATASNTGELFF. CDR3 bases: TGTGCCACCGCTAGCAACACCGGGGAGCTGTTTTTT.

The chain joins TRBV30 to TRBJ1-2; 7 nucleotides agree with TRBD1. Germline V gene data show CDR1 as GTSNPN and CDR2 as SVGIG (reference sequence). This CDR3 region has 17 residues. Trimming cost V 2 bases and J 2 bases; bases outside gene matches: 14. The CDR3 sequence is CAWSQRQGQSFNYGYTF. CDR3 DNA: TGTGCCTGGAGTCAAAGACAGGGACAATCCTTCAACTATGGCTACACCTTC.

The sample holds one count of this clone. The CDR3 is CASSPSRVPGESHEQYF. CDR3 in DNA: TGTGCCAGCTCACCCTCGAGAGTTCCGGGAGAATCCCACGAGCAGTACTTC. The J gene is TRBJ2-7, the V gene TRBV18; tentatively, D is TRBD2 (6 bases). V lost 3 bases and J 5 bases, leaving 23 bases between the germline ends. The germline V gene encodes CDR1 KGHSH and CDR2 LQKENI. CDR3 length equals 17 residues.

V gene TRBV7-2 combines with J gene TRBJ1-1, with 8 nucleotides matching TRBD1. CDR1 is SGHTA and CDR2 is FQGNSA in the germline V gene. The CDR3 has 16 residues. After removal of 4 bases from V and 3 bases from J, the junction contained 10 bases not matched to a gene. In DNA, the CDR3 is TGTGCCAGCAGCTCTAGGGCCGACAGGGGTGACACTGAAGCTTTCTTT. Protein: CASSSRADRGDTEAFF.

The gene calls are TRBV6-6 and TRBJ2-1; 12 bases align to TRBD2. The CDR3 spans 15 residues. V was pared by 5 bases and J by 7 bases, with 6 bases of the junction left unmatched. In germline, CDR1 is MNHNY, CDR2 SVGAGI (reference sequence). CDR3 sequence: CASSLTGTSGNEQFF. The CDR3 DNA sequence: TGTGCCAGCAGTCTTACCGGGACTAGCGGGAATGAGCAGTTCTTC.

V and J are TRBV10-2 and TRBJ2-3; 13 bases align to TRBD2. V shed 10 bases, J shed 4 bases, and the junction held 5 bases outside the gene matches. This CDR3 is 14 amino acids long. The V gene's germline CDR1 is WSHSY and CDR2 SAAADI. The chain's CDR3 is CATSTSGRADTQYF. The CDR3 nucleotides read TGCGCCACCTCTACTAGCGGGAGGGCAGATACGCAGTATTTT.

On this clone: One end of the junction does not line up with germline, which may come from a read error. Here the CDR3 reads CASSLEIPEAFF. The CDR3 DNA is TGTGCCAGCAGCTTGGAGATCCCTGAAGCCTTCTTT. The J gene is TRBJ1-1, the V gene TRBV7-9, with no clear D. The CDR3 extends over 12 amino acids. Germline CDR1 SEHNR, CDR2 FQNEAQ (reference sequence).

V gene TRBV7-3 combines with J gene TRBJ2-3; 9 bases agree with TRBD1. The CDR3 is made up of 15 amino acids. Germline V gene data show CDR1 as SGHTA and CDR2 as FQGTGA. Unmatched junction bases numbered 7, after V lost 5 bases and J lost 4 bases. The CDR3 region is CASSPMTGGADTQYF. CDR3 DNA sequence: TGTGCCAGCAGCCCAATGACAGGGGGTGCAGATACGCAGTATTTT.